The text below deals with one T cell receptor (beta chain). This specimen comes from a study of early T cells in non-severe SARS-CoV-2 infection. Researchers attached unique molecular identifiers to individual cDNA molecules. Via MiXCR, TCRdb re-called the 5' RACE reads, giving one row per CDR3 protein. The sample lists over 50,000 distinct CDR3 sequences; roughly a tenth were seen once. CDR1 and CDR2 from the germline V gene are SGDLS and YYNGEE. This CDR3 contains 14 residues. V gave up 3 bases and J gave up 0 bases, with 8 bases separating them. This chain links TRBV9 with TRBJ2-3; unclear D gene. The sequence derives from an adult who was a healthcare worker with PCR-confirmed SARS-CoV-2 infection or an uninfected control (not recorded which). Input material: whole blood. The CDR3 is CASSAGHSTDTQYF. The DNA of the CDR3 is TGTGCCAGCAGCGCCGGCCACAGCACAGATACGCAGTATTTT.